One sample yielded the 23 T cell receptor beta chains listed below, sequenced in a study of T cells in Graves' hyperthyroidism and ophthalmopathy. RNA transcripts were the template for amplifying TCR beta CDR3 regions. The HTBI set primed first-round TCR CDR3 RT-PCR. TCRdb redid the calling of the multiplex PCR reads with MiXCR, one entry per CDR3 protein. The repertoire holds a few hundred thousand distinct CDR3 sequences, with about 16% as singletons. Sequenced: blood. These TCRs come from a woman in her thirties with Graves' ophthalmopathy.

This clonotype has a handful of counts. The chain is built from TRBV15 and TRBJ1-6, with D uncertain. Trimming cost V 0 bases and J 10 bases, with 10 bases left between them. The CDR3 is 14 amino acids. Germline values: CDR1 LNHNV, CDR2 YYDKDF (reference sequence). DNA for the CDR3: TGTGCCACCAGCAGAGATCTCGTGCGGTCACCCCTCCACTTT. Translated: CATSRDLVRSPLHF.

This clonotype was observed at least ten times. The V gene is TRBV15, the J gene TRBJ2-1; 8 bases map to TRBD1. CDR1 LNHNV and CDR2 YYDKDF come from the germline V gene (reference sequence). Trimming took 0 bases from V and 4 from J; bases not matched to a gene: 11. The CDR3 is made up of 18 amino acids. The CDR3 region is CATSREAGGAGIYNEQFF. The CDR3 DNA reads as TGTGCCACCAGCAGAGAGGCAGGGGGCGCGGGAATATACAATGAGCAGTTCTTC. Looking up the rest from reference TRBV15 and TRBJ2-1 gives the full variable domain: DAMVIQNPRYQVTQFGKPVTLSCSQTLNHNVMYWYQQKSSQAPKLLFHYYDKDFNNEADTPDNFQSRRPNTSFCFLDIRSPGLGDTAMYLCATSREAGGAGIYNEQFFGPGTRLTVL.

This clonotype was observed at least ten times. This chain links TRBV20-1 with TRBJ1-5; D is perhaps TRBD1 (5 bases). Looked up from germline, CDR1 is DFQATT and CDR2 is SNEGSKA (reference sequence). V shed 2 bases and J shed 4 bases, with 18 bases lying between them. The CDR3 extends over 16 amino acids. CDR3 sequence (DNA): TGCAGTGCTAGACCCGGGGCAGGGAACATGAATCAGCCCCAGCATTTT. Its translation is CSARPGAGNMNQPQHF.

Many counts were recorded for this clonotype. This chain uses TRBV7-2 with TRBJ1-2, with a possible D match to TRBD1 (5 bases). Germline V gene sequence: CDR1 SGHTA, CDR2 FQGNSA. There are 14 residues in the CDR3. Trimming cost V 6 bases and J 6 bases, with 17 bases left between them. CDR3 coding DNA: TGTGCCAGCAGTTTTACTGACAGTTGGGATGGCTACACCTTC. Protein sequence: CASSFTDSWDGYTF.

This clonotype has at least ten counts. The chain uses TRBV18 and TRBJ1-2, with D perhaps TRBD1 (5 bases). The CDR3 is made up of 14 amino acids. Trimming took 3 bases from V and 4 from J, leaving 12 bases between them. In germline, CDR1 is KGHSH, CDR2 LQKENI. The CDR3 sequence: CASSPVEGPYGYTF. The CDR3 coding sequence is TGTGCCAGCTCACCGGTGGAGGGGCCCTATGGCTACACCTTC.

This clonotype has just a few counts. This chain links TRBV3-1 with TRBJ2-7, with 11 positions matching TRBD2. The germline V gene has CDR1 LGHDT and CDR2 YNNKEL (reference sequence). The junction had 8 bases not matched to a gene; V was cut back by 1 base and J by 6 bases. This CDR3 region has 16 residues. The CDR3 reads CASSQGLAGGRREQYF. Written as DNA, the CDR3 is TGTGCCAGCAGCCAAGGGTTAGCGGGAGGGCGTCGCGAGCAGTACTTC.

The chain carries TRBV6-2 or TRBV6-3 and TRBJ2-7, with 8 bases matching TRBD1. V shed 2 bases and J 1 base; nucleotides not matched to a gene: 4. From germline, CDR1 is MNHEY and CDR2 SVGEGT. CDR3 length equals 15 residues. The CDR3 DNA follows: TGTGCCAGCAGTTACGGCCGGGACAGGTCCTACGAGCAGTACTTC. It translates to CASSYGRDRSYEQYF.

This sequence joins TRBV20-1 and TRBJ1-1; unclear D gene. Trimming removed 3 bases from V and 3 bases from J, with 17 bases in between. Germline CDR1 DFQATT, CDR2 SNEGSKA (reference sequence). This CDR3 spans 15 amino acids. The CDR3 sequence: CSARNGRSFDTEAFF. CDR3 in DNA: TGCAGTGCTAGGAATGGAAGGTCTTTCGACACTGAAGCTTTCTTT.

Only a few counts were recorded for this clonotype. The CDR3 DNA reads as TGTGCCAGCAGCTTGGAGCGGGAGGGCTACGAGCAGTACTTC. Translating gives CASSLEREGYEQYF. The J gene is TRBJ2-7, the V gene TRBV5-4, with TRBD2 matching 10 bases. Germline CDR1 reads SGHNT; CDR2 reads YYREEE (reference sequence). This CDR3 comprises 14 residues. After removal of 0 bases from V and 3 bases from J, the junction contained 0 bases not matched to a gene.

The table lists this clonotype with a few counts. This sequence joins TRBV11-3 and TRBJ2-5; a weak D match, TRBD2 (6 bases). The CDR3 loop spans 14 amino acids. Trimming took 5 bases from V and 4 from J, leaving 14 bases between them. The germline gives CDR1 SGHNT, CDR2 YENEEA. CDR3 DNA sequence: TGTGCCAGCAGCGAAGGAGGGGTGGGAGAGACCCAGTACTTC. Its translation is CASSEGGVGETQYF.

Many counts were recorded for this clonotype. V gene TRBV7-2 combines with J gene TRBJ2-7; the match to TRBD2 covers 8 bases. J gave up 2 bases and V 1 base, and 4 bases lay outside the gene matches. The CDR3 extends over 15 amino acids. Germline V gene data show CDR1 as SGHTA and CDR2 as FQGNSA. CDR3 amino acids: CASSLVGGRTYEQYF. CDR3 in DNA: TGTGCCAGCAGCTTAGTGGGCGGGAGGACCTACGAGCAGTACTTC.

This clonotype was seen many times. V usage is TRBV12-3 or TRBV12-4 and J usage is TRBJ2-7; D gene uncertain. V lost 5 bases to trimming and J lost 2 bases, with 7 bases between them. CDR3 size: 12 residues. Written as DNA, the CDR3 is TGTGCCAGCAGTGCGGCAGCCTACGAGCAGTACTTC. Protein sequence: CASSAAAYEQYF.

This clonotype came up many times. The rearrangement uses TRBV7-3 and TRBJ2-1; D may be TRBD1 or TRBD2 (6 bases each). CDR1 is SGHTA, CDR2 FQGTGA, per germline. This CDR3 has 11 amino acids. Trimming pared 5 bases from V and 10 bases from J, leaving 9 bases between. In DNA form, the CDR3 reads TGTGCCAGCAGCGGGGGGCGGGAGCAGTTCTTC. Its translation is CASSGGREQFF.

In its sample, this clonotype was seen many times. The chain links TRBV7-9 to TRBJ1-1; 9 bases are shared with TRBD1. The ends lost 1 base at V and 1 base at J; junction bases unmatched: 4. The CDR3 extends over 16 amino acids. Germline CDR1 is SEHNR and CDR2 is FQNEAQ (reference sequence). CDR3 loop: CASSLGTGARNTEAFF. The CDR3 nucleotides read TGTGCCAGCAGCTTAGGGACAGGGGCGAGGAACACTGAAGCTTTCTTT.

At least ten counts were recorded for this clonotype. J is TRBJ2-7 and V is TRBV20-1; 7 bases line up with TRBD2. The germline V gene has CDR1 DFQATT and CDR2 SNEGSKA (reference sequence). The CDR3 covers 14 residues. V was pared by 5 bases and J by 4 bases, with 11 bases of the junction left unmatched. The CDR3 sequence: CSAERPSGEYEQYF. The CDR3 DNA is TGCAGTGCTGAAAGGCCCAGCGGGGAGTACGAGCAGTACTTC.

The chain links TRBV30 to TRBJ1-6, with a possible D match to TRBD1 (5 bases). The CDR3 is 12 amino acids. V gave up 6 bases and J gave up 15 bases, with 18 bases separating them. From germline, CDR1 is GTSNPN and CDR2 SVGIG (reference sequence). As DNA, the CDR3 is TGTGCCTGTAATCGGGACCTTGGATTCCTCCACTTT. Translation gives CACNRDLGFLHF.

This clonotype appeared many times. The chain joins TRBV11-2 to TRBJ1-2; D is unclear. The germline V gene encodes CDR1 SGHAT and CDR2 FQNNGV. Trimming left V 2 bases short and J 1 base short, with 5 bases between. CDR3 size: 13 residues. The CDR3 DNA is TGTGCCAGCAGCTTAAACAGTAACTATGGCTACACCTTC. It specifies CASSLNSNYGYTF.

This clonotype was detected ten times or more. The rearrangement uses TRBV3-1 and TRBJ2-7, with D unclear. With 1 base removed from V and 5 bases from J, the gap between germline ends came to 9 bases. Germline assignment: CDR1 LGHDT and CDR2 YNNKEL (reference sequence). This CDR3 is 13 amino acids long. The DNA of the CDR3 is TGTGCCAGCAGCCAAGTTGAAACGGACGAGCAGTACTTC. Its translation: CASSQVETDEQYF.

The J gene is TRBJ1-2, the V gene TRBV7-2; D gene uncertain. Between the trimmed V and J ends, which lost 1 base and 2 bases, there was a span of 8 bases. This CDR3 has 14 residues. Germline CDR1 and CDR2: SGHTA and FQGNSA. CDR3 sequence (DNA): TGTGCCAGCAGCTTAGTGGAGGCCAACTATGGCTACACCTTC. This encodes CASSLVEANYGYTF.

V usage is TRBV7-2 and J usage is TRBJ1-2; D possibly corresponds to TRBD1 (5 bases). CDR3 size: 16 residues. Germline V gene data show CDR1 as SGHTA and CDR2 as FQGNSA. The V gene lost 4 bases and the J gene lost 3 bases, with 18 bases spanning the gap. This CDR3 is CASSYLGTGDDYGYTF. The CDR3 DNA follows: TGTGCCAGCAGCTATCTAGGGACTGGGGATGACTATGGCTACACCTTC.

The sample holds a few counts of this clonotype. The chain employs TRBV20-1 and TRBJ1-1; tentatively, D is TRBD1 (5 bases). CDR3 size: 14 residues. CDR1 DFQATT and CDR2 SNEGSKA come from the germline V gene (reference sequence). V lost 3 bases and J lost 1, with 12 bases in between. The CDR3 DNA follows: TGCAGTGCTAGGGGGGGGGGTCAGAACACTGAAGCTTTCTTT. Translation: CSARGGGQNTEAFF.

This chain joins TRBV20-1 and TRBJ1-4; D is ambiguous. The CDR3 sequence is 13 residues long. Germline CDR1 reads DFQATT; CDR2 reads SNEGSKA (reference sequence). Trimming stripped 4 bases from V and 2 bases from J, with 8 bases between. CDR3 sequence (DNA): TGCAGTGCTAAGGCCGGCACTAATGAAAAACTGTTTTTT. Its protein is CSAKAGTNEKLFF.

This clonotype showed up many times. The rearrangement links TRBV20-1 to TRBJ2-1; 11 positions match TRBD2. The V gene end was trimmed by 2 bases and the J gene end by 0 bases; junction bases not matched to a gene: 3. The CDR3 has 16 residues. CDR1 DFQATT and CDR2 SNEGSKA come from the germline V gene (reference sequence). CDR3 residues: CSARPGLAGSYNEQFF. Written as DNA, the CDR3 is TGCAGTGCTAGACCTGGACTAGCGGGCTCCTACAATGAGCAGTTCTTC.